What follows are 11 T cell receptor beta chains derived from one specimen sequenced in a study of control samples from healthy donors and cancer patients. The protocol was immunoSEQ multiplex PCR, while the TCRdb copy is restricted to in-frame clones and leaves out a portion. Counted here are 100,000 or so clones, roughly four fifths occurring once; the ten biggest clones make up about 13%. What was sequenced was blood. The source is a woman aged 50 to 60 in good health.

The DNA for the CDR3 is TGTGCCAGCAGCGTAGAGGGGGTCGGGGCTGAAGCTTTCTTT. It translates to CASSVEGVGAEAFF. The chain recombines TRBV9 with TRBJ1-1, with a possible D match to TRBD1 (6 bases). The germline CDR1 and CDR2 sequences are SGDLS and YYNGEE. V was trimmed by 0 bases and J by 6 bases, leaving 12 bases between them. This CDR3 is built from 14 residues.

The chain carries TRBV18 and TRBJ2-3; TRBD2 agrees at 10 bases. Per germline, CDR1 KGHSH and CDR2 LQKENI. The CDR3 consists of 16 residues. The V and J ends lost 5 bases and 0 bases, in that order; junction bases with no gene match: 5. CDR3 coding DNA: TGTGCCAGCTCAGGCACTAGCGGGGATAGCACAGATACGCAGTATTTT. Its translation is CASSGTSGDSTDTQYF.

This sequence joins TRBV12-3 or TRBV12-4 and TRBJ1-1; no reliable D call. The CDR3 is 13 amino acids. Deletions cut 3 bases from V and 4 bases from J, with 9 bases between. CDR3 nucleotide sequence: TGTGCCAGCAGTTTTGAGGAAACCACTGAAGCTTTCTTT. This translates into CASSFEETTEAFF.

This clone appeared a single time. The rearrangement uses TRBV6-5 and TRBJ1-6, with a weak D call TRBD1 (6 bases). V lost 4 bases and J lost 6, with 7 bases in between. The CDR3 is 13 residues long. Germline values: CDR1 MNHEY, CDR2 SVGAGI. CDR3 protein: CASSFRGNSPLHF. The CDR3 coding sequence is TGTGCCAGCAGTTTCAGGGGTAATTCACCCCTCCACTTT.

This chain links TRBV7-2 with TRBJ2-3; D remains ambiguous. Germline V gene data show CDR1 as SGHTA and CDR2 as FQGNSA. CDR3 length: 15 residues. With 4 bases removed from V and 0 bases from J, the gap between germline ends came to 11 bases. The CDR3 is CASSSLIRSTDTQYF. The CDR3 bases are TGTGCCAGCAGCTCCTTGATCAGGAGCACAGATACGCAGTATTTT.

The CDR3 DNA sequence: TGTGCCAGCAGCTTAAGGGGAAAGACTGAAGCTTTCTTT. Encoded protein: CASSLRGKTEAFF. The chain couples TRBV11-1 to TRBJ1-1; D is possibly TRBD1 (5 bases). Germline-derived CDR1 and CDR2 are SGHAT and FQDESV (reference sequence). Trimming removed 2 bases from V and 5 bases from J, with 9 bases in between. The CDR3 loop spans 13 amino acids.

V gene TRBV7-3 combines with J gene TRBJ2-1; 11 bases line up with TRBD2. Germline-derived CDR1 and CDR2 are SGHTA and FQGTGA. V dropped 3 bases and J dropped 8; count of bases not matched to a gene: 6. The CDR3 sequence is 15 residues long. CDR3 sequence reads: CASSLRLAGGHEQFF. The CDR3 nucleotides are TGTGCCAGCAGCTTGCGGCTAGCGGGAGGACATGAGCAGTTCTTC.

Written as DNA, the CDR3 is TGCGCCAGCAGCCAAGAGAACAGCTATGGCTACACCTTC. It translates to CASSQENSYGYTF. The chain couples TRBV4-1 to TRBJ1-2; no reliable D call. Germline CDR1 and CDR2: MGHRA and YSYEKL. CDR3 length equals 13 residues. Trimming took 0 bases from V and 4 from J, leaving 6 bases between them.

This sequence joins TRBV10-3 and TRBJ1-3; TRBD1 might be the D (5 bases). Per the germline V gene, CDR1 is ENHRY and CDR2 is SYGVKD. The CDR3 contains 14 residues. V dropped 6 bases and J dropped 1 base, with 10 bases sitting between them. Written as DNA, the CDR3 is TGTGCCATCAGGAAGGGGTATTCTGGAAACACCATATATTTT. Amino acids: CAIRKGYSGNTIYF.

The J gene is TRBJ2-5, the V gene TRBV23-1; 16 nucleotides match TRBD2. TRBV23-1 counts as an open reading frame of uncertain function. V dropped 6 bases and J dropped 5; count of bases not matched to a gene: 3. CDR3 length: 15 residues. CDR3 region: CASRQGLAGGETQYF. CDR3 bases: TGCGCCAGCAGACAGGGACTAGCGGGGGGGGAGACCCAGTACTTC.

The CDR3 sequence: CATSDQREPTDTQYF. Here the CDR3 DNA reads TGTGCCACCAGTGACCAGCGGGAGCCGACAGATACGCAGTATTTT. The rearrangement links TRBV24-1 to TRBJ2-3; 8 positions match TRBD2. Germline CDR1 is KGHDR and CDR2 is SFDVKD. Trimming at V came to 4 bases and at J to 3 bases, leaving 5 bases not matched to a gene. CDR3 length equals 15 residues.